A selection of T cell receptor beta chains follows, all from one sample in a study of shared clonotypes between healthy human individuals. The method was immunoSEQ multiplex PCR; TCRdb's version includes in-frame clones alone and lacks a portion of them. The data show 2 million to 2.5 million clones, 93% seen once. The sample was naive CD4+ T cells from PBMCs. The receptors stem from a man younger than 30 in good health. Some clones in this sample may be carry-over from other donors' samples. Each CDR3 is given with its conserved first and last residue. D genes are given only for firm matches. For some rows the clone size is stated as once, few or many, or as a class when expanded; others skip it.

d_gene: TRBD2
v_gene: TRBV6-6
j_gene: TRBJ2-3
abundance: NA
len: 16
CDR3nt: TGTGCCAGCAGTTACTCCCTAGCGGAAGGCACAGATACGCAGTATTTT
CDR3aa: CASSYSLAEGTDTQYF

d_gene: NA
v_gene: TRBV27
j_gene: TRBJ1-3
abundance: few
len: 13
CDR3nt: TGTGCCAACCCGATTGGGTCTGGAAACACCATATATTTT
CDR3aa: CANPIGSGNTIYF

d_gene: TRBD1
v_gene: TRBV6-5
j_gene: TRBJ1-2
abundance: NA
len: 14
CDR3nt: TGTGCCAGCAGCCCGGACAGGGGGCGGACTGGCTACACCTTC
CDR3aa: CASSPDRGRTGYTF

d_gene: TRBD1
v_gene: TRBV7-9
j_gene: TRBJ1-1
abundance: NA
len: 16
CDR3nt: TGTGCCAGCAGCTTAGCGGACAGGTGGTCTGTTACTGAAGCTTTCTTT
CDR3aa: CASSLADRWSVTEAFF

d_gene: TRBD1
v_gene: TRBV5-1
j_gene: TRBJ1-5
abundance: NA
len: 15
CDR3nt: TGCGCCAGCAGCGACGGACAGGGAAATGGTCAGCCCCAGCATTTT
CDR3aa: CASSDGQGNGQPQHF

d_gene: NA
v_gene: TRBV5-1
j_gene: TRBJ2-1
abundance: NA
len: 16
CDR3nt: TGCGCCAGCAGCCCCGGGGCCCAGGGCTCCTACAATGAGCAGTTCTTC
CDR3aa: CASSPGAQGSYNEQFF

d_gene: NA
v_gene: TRBV6-1
j_gene: TRBJ2-5
abundance: NA
len: 15
CDR3nt: TGTGCCAGCAGTGAGCAGACTAGGGTACAAGAGACCCAGTACTTC
CDR3aa: CASSEQTRVQETQYF

d_gene: NA
v_gene: TRBV27
j_gene: TRBJ1-4
abundance: once
len: 16
CDR3nt: TGTGCCAGCAAATCACGTAAGGCAAAGGAAAATGAAAAACTGTTTTTT
CDR3aa: CASKSRKAKENEKLFF

d_gene: TRBD2
v_gene: TRBV7-9
j_gene: TRBJ2-7
abundance: NA
len: 14
CDR3nt: TGTGCCAGCACTAAAGCGGGAGCTACCTACGAGCAGTACTTC
CDR3aa: CASTKAGATYEQYF

d_gene: NA
v_gene: TRBV15
j_gene: TRBJ2-3
abundance: NA
len: 12
CDR3nt: TGTGCCACCAGCAGATCGGGAGTCGGGCAGTATTTT
CDR3aa: CATSRSGVGQYF

d_gene: NA
v_gene: TRBV28
j_gene: TRBJ2-7
abundance: NA
len: 15
CDR3nt: TGTGCCAGCAGCTCCCAGGATAGCGCCTCCCAAGGGCAGTACTTC
CDR3aa: CASSSQDSASQGQYF

d_gene: TRBD2
v_gene: TRBV13
j_gene: TRBJ2-3
abundance: NA
len: 17
CDR3nt: TGTGCCAGCAGCTTAGTATGGCTAGCGGGAGTATCAGATACGCAGTATTTT
CDR3aa: CASSLVWLAGVSDTQYF

d_gene: NA
v_gene: TRBV28
j_gene: TRBJ1-5
abundance: NA
len: 12
CDR3nt: TGTGCCAGCAGGTCAGGGGCTCAGCCCCAGCATTTT
CDR3aa: CASRSGAQPQHF

d_gene: NA
v_gene: TRBV6-1
j_gene: TRBJ2-7
abundance: NA
len: 14
CDR3nt: TGTGCCAGCACCCCAGGGATGAAAGGGGGTGAGCAGTACTTC
CDR3aa: CASTPGMKGGEQYF

d_gene: NA
v_gene: TRBV2
j_gene: TRBJ2-5
abundance: NA
len: 14
CDR3nt: TGTGCCAGCAGTCGAGGGTCCTTAAAAGAGACCCAGTACTTC
CDR3aa: CASSRGSLKETQYF